This T cell receptor (beta chain) came from a study of T cells in localized non-small cell lung cancer. Produced via immunoSEQ multiplex PCR; TCRdb's table is partial and in-frame only. The sample lists about 29,000 clones; roughly 90% were seen once. Study findings and constraints: Across samples, adjacent lung featured a median roughly 50 of the top 100 tumor clones. Heterogeneity within the tumor remains possible, as just one region underwent sequencing. Longer overall survival was seen with higher T cell density measured in blood. Maximal T cell clonality occurred in uninvolved adjacent lung, with tumor ranking below it.

The V and J ends lost 3 bases and 7 bases respectively, with 18 bases between them. The CDR3 covers 15 residues. Turning to this clone: Its antigen is unknown.

The chain combines TRBV23-1 with TRBJ1-2; no reliable D call. TRBV23-1 is filed as an ORF, its function uncertain. This TCR was recovered from a male donor older than 55 with stage I lung adenocarcinoma. The starting material was peripheral blood, obtained before any cancer treatment. The CDR3, as DNA: TGCGCCAGCAGTCACCTCGGAGGCAGACTCCTTGGCTACACCTTC. Translation: CASSHLGGRLLGYTF.